The source of this TCR beta chain is a study of tumor-infiltrating lymphocytes in oesophageal squamous cell carcinoma. V shed 0 bases and J shed 2 bases, with 14 bases lying between them. In germline, CDR1 is SGHAT, CDR2 FQNNGV. This CDR3 contains 17 residues. MiXCR was run by TCRdb on the PCR reads, yielding one entry per CDR3 protein. This table holds roughly 19,000 distinct CDR3 sequences, about two fifths found once. By share, this clonotype ranks as medium-sized. This sequence joins TRBV11-2 and TRBJ2-1, with D possibly matching TRBD2 (6 bases). This TCR was sampled from a male donor with esophageal squamous cell carcinoma. The sequenced material came from normal esophageal tissue next to the tumor. CDR3 sequence (DNA): TGTGCCAGCAGCTTAGAGGGGGGTCTAGCGACCTACAATGAGCAGTTCTTC. Translating gives CASSLEGGLATYNEQFF.